This T cell receptor beta chain was captured in a study of shared T cell receptors in the human thymus (dated by TCRdb to the early 2020s). Describing the broader study: The study examined how self-reactive, shared T-cell receptor alpha chains are generated in the human thymus.

V is trimmed back by 5 bases and J by 4 bases, and the junction contains 10 bases that no gene match accounts for. Via the germline V gene (reference sequence), CDR1 is SGHNT and CDR2 YYREEE. The CDR3 runs 16 amino acids, cysteine and phenylalanine included. Kept here is only the CDR3 DNA, which spans 48 bases and is read in frame from base 1. Points on this clone: The antigen this receptor binds is unknown. The sample holds no much larger clone one base away, and base qualities are not on file.

Library preparation was by the immunoSEQ multiplex PCR assay. TCRdb provides this immuneACCESS table in a form limited to in-frame rearrangements. Some clones are lacking; in checked studies, under half of them reflect an unresolved V gene, and why the rest are absent is not known. For this sample the table gives almost 550,000 clones, of which 78% were detected only once. The ten top clones hold about 0.013% of the sample. The same sample was also studied in work on human thymus T cells. The second study's paper adds: In Finland, the donors were immunologically healthy infants who were having open corrective cardiac surgery for congenital heart defects. Thymus tissue was obtained as surgical resects removed during corrective cardiac surgery. Usage of V and J gene segments appeared to be biased in both the thymic and the peripheral blood repertoires. According to the related research, thymic TCR repertoires were highly overlapping among unrelated individuals. The study characterized TCR alpha and beta repertoires from under ten infant thymus samples and a few related peripheral blood samples. The cohort included 5 or 6 male and a couple of female infants, with donor ages spanning 7 to 244 days. Thymocytes were mechanically released from the tissue and were stored as pellets of 10-30 million cells at -70 degrees C. A QIAsymphony instrument was used to extract genomic DNA from the frozen cell pellets. TCRB and TCRAD loci were amplified from a standardized quantity of quality-controlled genomic DNA using the immunoSEQ multiplex PCR assay. The amplicons spanned the V(D)J region and were long enough to cover the CDR3 and allow V and J genes to be identified. Through the commercial immunoSEQ service, the amplicons were sequenced on an Illumina platform. Corrections for primer bias and sequencing errors followed previously described methods, while TCRAD and TCRB definitions were based on the IMGT database. immunoSEQ Analyzer 3.0 and VDJTools were used for repertoire analysis, which covered basic statistics, V/J segment usage, diversity estimates, rarefaction and pairwise overlap. To estimate diversity, the Chao1, ChaoE, Efron-Thisted, Shannon and inverse Simpson indices were applied, and diversity was also estimated on datasets down-sampled to the smallest sample. Repertoire overlap was determined by strict matching of CDR3 nucleotide sequence, V gene and J gene, and Jaccard-based multidimensional scaling clustering was applied. On average, thymus samples yielded roughly 770,000 unique TCRB clonotypes, whereas blood samples yielded roughly 81,000.

This TCR was recovered from a boy under two years old with a congenital heart defect. Donor details come from another sample of the same person, matched by shared clones. Rearrangement joined TRBV5-4 to TRBJ1-2, with TRBD1 matching 11 junction bases. The sequenced material came from thymocytes. At the DNA level, the sequence is TGTGCCAGCAGAACGGACAGGGGGCAAGAGGGCTATGGCTACACCTTC. It specifies CASRTDRGQEGYGYTF.